The 18 T cell receptor beta chains listed next were all sequenced from one sample in a study of patients and donors after allogeneic stem cell transplantation (dated by TCRdb to about 2020). Receptor libraries were prepared by RT-PCR. TCRdb lists the instrument as NextSeq 550. TCRdb passed the public sequencing reads through fastp at Q25 and MiXCR, retaining productive beta sequences. Rows matching on CDR3 protein sequence are summarized as one entry with the most common DNA and genes. The sample table holds about a million distinct CDR3 sequences, of which about a sixth were seen once. Around 6% of the sample belongs to the ten largest clones. Sequenced input: blood, either unsorted or a sorted T cell fraction (not recorded which). The receptors stem from a human donor who was either an allogeneic HSCT recipient or a stem cell or donor lymphocyte infusion donor (not recorded which). It is not recorded whose cells these are; they may come from a transplant donor.

The V call is TRBV20-1, the J call TRBJ2-7; D is perhaps TRBD2 (6 bases). The CDR3 has 13 residues. Germline V lookup: CDR1 DFQATT, CDR2 SNEGSKA (reference sequence). Deletions cut 2 bases from V and 4 bases from J, with 12 bases between. In DNA form, the CDR3 reads TGCAGTGCTAGACAGGGACTGACATACGAGCAGTACTTC. It is translated as CSARQGLTYEQYF.

Only a few counts were recorded for this clonotype. The gene calls are TRBV11-1 and TRBJ2-3; weak D call: TRBD2 (5 bases). Trimming cost V 5 bases and J 2 bases, with 14 bases left between them. The CDR3 is 15 residues long. CDR1 is SGHAT and CDR2 is FQDESV in the germline V gene (reference sequence). The DNA of the CDR3 is TGTGCCAGCAGCCCTGCTATCCTAGCCACAGATACGCAGTATTTT. It codes for CASSPAILATDTQYF.

The V gene is TRBV20-1, the J gene TRBJ2-1; TRBD2 aligns across 10 bases. CDR1 is DFQATT and CDR2 is SNEGSKA in the germline V gene (reference sequence). The V gene end was trimmed by 5 bases and the J gene end by 4 bases; junction bases not matched to a gene: 8. The CDR3 has 15 amino acids. The CDR3 loop reads CSAGVSGRAYNEQFF. The CDR3 nucleotides read TGCAGTGCTGGGGTAAGCGGGAGGGCGTACAATGAGCAGTTCTTC.

CDR3 protein: CASSSRLGESGELFF. CDR3 DNA sequence: TGTGCCAGCAGTTCCCGCCTCGGAGAGTCCGGGGAGCTGTTTTTT. This sequence joins TRBV6-5 and TRBJ2-2; D unclear. CDR3 size: 15 residues. The V end was cut by 4 bases, the J end by 6 bases, with 15 bases between. Germline V gene sequence: CDR1 MNHEY, CDR2 SVGAGI.

The chain combines TRBV5-8 with TRBJ2-7, with D possibly TRBD2 on 6 matching bases. This CDR3 contains 14 residues. Trimming took off 3 bases at V and 3 bases at J, with 13 bases between the two ends. Germline-derived CDR1 and CDR2 are SGHTS and YDEGEE. The CDR3, as DNA: TGTGCCAGCAGCTCTTACCCCGGGGGCTACGAGCAGTACTTC. It translates to CASSSYPGGYEQYF.

The rearrangement uses TRBV30 and TRBJ2-1; D gene uncertain. Germline lookup yields CDR1 GTSNPN and CDR2 SVGIG (reference sequence). The V end lost 0 bases, the J end lost 8 bases, and 5 bases lay between the germline ends. The CDR3 covers 11 residues. The chain's CDR3 is CAWSVSDEQFF. The CDR3 DNA reads TGTGCCTGGAGTGTAAGTGATGAGCAGTTCTTC. The whole variable domain, remainder taken from reference TRBV30 and TRBJ2-1, is SQTIHQWPATLVQPVGSPLSLECTVEGTSNPNLYWYRQAAGRGLQLLFYSVGIGQISSEVPQNLSASRPQDRQFILSSKKLLLSDSGFYLCAWSVSDEQFFGPGTRLTVL.

This chain connects TRBV18 to TRBJ1-1; D is perhaps TRBD1 (6 bases). Germline CDR1 and CDR2: KGHSH and LQKENI. V gave up 3 bases and J gave up 3 bases, with 14 bases separating them. The CDR3 length is 15 residues. The CDR3 region is CASSPPQGKDTEAFF. The CDR3 bases are TGTGCCAGCTCACCTCCACAGGGAAAGGACACTGAAGCTTTCTTT.

The chain joins TRBV25-1 to TRBJ2-4; D unclear. The V end was cut by 3 bases, the J end by 0 bases, with 9 bases between. The CDR3 sequence is 15 residues long. The V gene's germline CDR1 is MGHDK and CDR2 SYGVNS. The DNA for the CDR3 is TGTGCCAGCAGTGACATGGACCCAGCCAAAAACATTCAGTACTTC. It encodes CASSDMDPAKNIQYF.

The chain joins TRBV6-1 to TRBJ1-5; D is uncertain. The V gene's germline CDR1 is MNHNS and CDR2 SASEGT. The V gene lost 6 bases and the J gene lost 4 bases, with 13 bases spanning the gap. This CDR3 contains 14 residues. CDR3 nucleotide sequence: TGTGCCAGCAGCCGAAAACAAGCAAATCAGCCCCAGCATTTT. Residues: CASSRKQANQPQHF.

A few counts support this clonotype. The chain employs TRBV27 and TRBJ2-7; D call uncertain. This CDR3 has 12 amino acids. The V end was cut by 4 bases, the J end by 3 bases, with 7 bases between. Per the germline V gene, CDR1 is MNHEY and CDR2 is SMNVEV (reference sequence). The chain's CDR3 is CASSSHYYEQYF. The CDR3 DNA is TGTGCCAGCAGTTCGCACTACTACGAGCAGTACTTC.

This clonotype was counted ten times or more. V gene TRBV6-2 or TRBV6-3 combines with J gene TRBJ2-5; D unclear. This CDR3 is 12 amino acids long. Germline CDR1 MNHEY, CDR2 SVGEGT. V gave up 5 bases and J gave up 2 bases, with 6 bases separating them. CDR3 nucleotide sequence: TGTGCCAGCAGTCAACAGCAAGAGACCCAGTACTTC. Protein product: CASSQQQETQYF.

This clonotype has only a few counts. The chain carries TRBV2 and TRBJ1-2; the D is unclear. V was pared by 7 bases and J by 4 bases, with 13 bases between. CDR1 and CDR2 from the germline V gene are SNHLY and FYNNEI. The CDR3 totals 13 residues. CDR3 region: CASTRDGSYGYTF. The CDR3 DNA reads as TGTGCCAGCACCCGAGACGGAAGCTATGGCTACACCTTC.

The CDR3 DNA is TGTGCCAGCAGCGGTGACCCAGCCTACGAGCAGTACTTC. As protein: CASSGDPAYEQYF. J is TRBJ2-7 and V is TRBV7-2; D not certain. The ends were cut back, 5 bases at V and 2 bases at J, with 10 bases in the middle. Germline V gene lookup returns CDR1 SGHTA and CDR2 FQGNSA. This CDR3 spans 13 amino acids.

This clonotype has a count of ten or more. The DNA of the CDR3 is TGCAGCGTTGTTAACGGGGGCAATCAGCCCCAGCATTTT. Translated, it gives CSVVNGGNQPQHF. The chain has TRBV29-1 and TRBJ1-5; D is uncertain. CDR3 length equals 13 residues. Germline loops: CDR1 SQVTM, CDR2 ANQGSEA. V was trimmed by 4 bases and J by 2 bases, leaving 9 bases between them. The whole variable domain, filled in from reference TRBV29-1 and TRBJ1-5, reads SAVISQKPSRDICQRGTSLTIQCQVDSQVTMMFWYRQQPGQSLTLIATANQGSEATYESGFVIDKFPISRPNLTFSTLTVSNMSPEDSSIYLCSVVNGGNQPQHFGDGTRLSIL.

This clonotype turned up a few times. V is TRBV27 and J is TRBJ2-7; D is unresolved. CDR1 and CDR2 from the germline V gene are MNHEY and SMNVEV (reference sequence). V lost 1 base, J lost 3 bases, and 13 bases lay in between. This CDR3 region has 15 residues. CDR3 loop: CASSLYPPGNYEQYF. CDR3 coding DNA: TGTGCCAGCAGTTTATATCCTCCAGGCAACTACGAGCAGTACTTC.

J is TRBJ2-5 and V is TRBV4-2, with D uncertain. The CDR3 runs 13 residues. V was pared by 2 bases and J by 4 bases, with 8 bases between. The germline V gene has CDR1 LGHNA and CDR2 YNFKEQ. CDR3 in DNA: TGTGCCAGCAGCCAAACCCACCTAGAGACCCAGTACTTC. This sequence encodes CASSQTHLETQYF.

This sequence joins TRBV12-3 or TRBV12-4 and TRBJ1-1; D is unclear. The CDR3 has 11 amino acids. CDR3 protein: CAQRSNTEAFF. The CDR3 DNA reads as TGTGCTCAAAGGAGCAACACTGAAGCTTTCTTT.

V gene TRBV2 combines with J gene TRBJ1-1; no clear D gene. V was pared by 6 bases and J by 3 bases, with 14 bases between. The CDR3 has 14 residues. Germline lookup yields CDR1 SNHLY and CDR2 FYNNEI. CDR3 sequence reads: CASRESGPYTEAFF. The CDR3 DNA sequence: TGTGCCAGCAGGGAGAGTGGGCCCTACACTGAAGCTTTCTTT.